A selection of T cell receptor beta chains follows, all from one sample in a study of human thymus T cells. Libraries were prepared by immunoSEQ multiplex PCR; TCRdb keeps only in-frame clonotypes and omits some of them. Of 60,000 to 75,000 clones listed, 90% to 95% are singletons. The sample was thymus tissue. The receptors here all came from a girl less than two years old with a congenital heart defect but otherwise immunologically healthy. CDR3s include the opening cysteine and the closing phenylalanine or tryptophan. D genes are given only for firm matches. Rows give clone size only sometimes, using once, few, many, or a class for an expanded clone.

d_call,j_call,v_call,clone_size,cdr3_aa,cdr3_nt
-,TRBJ1-4,TRBV5-1,once,CASTLRGPGRDEKLFF,TGCGCCAGCACCCTGAGGGGCCCGGGACGCGATGAAAAACTGTTTTTT
TRBD1,TRBJ1-1,TRBV18,-,CASSRPITGGKSMNTEAFF,TGTGCCAGCTCACGACCGATAACAGGGGGCAAGTCGATGAACACTGAAGCTTTCTTT
-,TRBJ2-1,TRBV27,-,CASSSIGTPNEQFF,TGTGCCAGCAGTTCAATAGGGACTCCGAATGAGCAGTTCTTC
TRBD1,TRBJ1-5,TRBV18,-,CASSPGTGGNQPQHF,TGTGCCAGCTCACCGGGGACAGGGGGCAATCAGCCCCAGCATTTT
TRBD2,TRBJ2-2,TRBV9,-,CASSPRMRLAGDTGELFF,TGTGCCAGCAGCCCTCGGATGAGGCTAGCGGGAGATACCGGGGAGCTGTTTTTT
-,TRBJ1-2,TRBV27,-,CASSPTWGNGYTF,TGTGCCAGCAGTCCAACTTGGGGGAATGGCTACACCTTC
-,TRBJ2-1,TRBV13,-,CASSSLGEQFF,TGTGCCAGCAGCAGTTTGGGTGAGCAGTTCTTC
TRBD2,TRBJ2-3,TRBV28,-,CASSLCRRREGSDTQYF,TGTGCCAGCAGTTTATGCAGGAGGCGGGAGGGTTCAGATACGCAGTATTTT
-,TRBJ2-7,TRBV7-9,-,CASSLVWGPGFYEQYF,TGTGCCAGCAGCTTAGTCTGGGGGCCGGGGTTTTACGAGCAGTACTTC
-,TRBJ1-2,TRBV19,-,CASKQGTEGYTF,TGTGCCAGTAAACAGGGTACGGAAGGCTACACCTTC
-,TRBJ1-1,TRBV7-9,once,CASSPPSGGGKRLSTEAFF,TGTGCCAGCAGCCCTCCGTCTGGGGGTGGGAAGAGATTGAGCACTGAAGCTTTCTTT
-,TRBJ2-3,TRBV5-6,-,CASSWKQGRGTDTQYF,TGTGCCAGCAGCTGGAAACAGGGGAGGGGCACAGATACGCAGTATTTT
TRBD1,TRBJ2-7,TRBV7-8,-,CASSRTGTGGFYEQYF,TGTGCCAGCAGCCGGACCGGGACAGGGGGCTTCTACGAGCAGTACTTC
TRBD2,TRBJ2-1,TRBV5-4,-,CASSSLAGEGEQFF,TGTGCCAGCAGCTCACTAGCGGGAGAGGGAGAGCAGTTCTTC
-,TRBJ1-4,TRBV4-1,-,CASSPEGPTNEKLFF,TGCGCCAGCAGCCCAGAGGGCCCAACTAATGAAAAACTGTTTTTT
-,TRBJ1-4,TRBV27,-,CASRPAWAGLIEKLFF,TGTGCCAGCAGGCCTGCGTGGGCAGGGTTAATTGAAAAACTGTTTTTT
-,TRBJ2-7,TRBV4-1,-,CASSQGRGTYEQYF,TGCGCCAGCAGCCAGGGTCGAGGGACTTACGAGCAGTACTTC
TRBD2,TRBJ2-7,TRBV28,-,CASSSGGRAYEQYF,TGTGCCAGCAGTTCTGGCGGGAGGGCCTACGAGCAGTACTTC
-,TRBJ1-5,TRBV19,-,CASSNTGSNQPQHF,TGTGCCAGTAGTAATACGGGTAGCAATCAGCCCCAGCATTTT
TRBD1,TRBJ2-7,TRBV18,-,CASSLNINPWDRETYEQYF,TGTGCCAGCTCACTCAATATCAACCCCTGGGACAGGGAGACCTACGAGCAGTACTTC
-,TRBJ2-7,TRBV5-6,-,CASSLTPVYEQYF,TGTGCCAGCAGCTTGACCCCAGTCTACGAGCAGTACTTC
-,TRBJ1-5,TRBV28,-,CASSGVDNQPQHF,TGTGCCAGCAGTGGAGTAGATAATCAGCCCCAGCATTTT
TRBD2,TRBJ2-3,TRBV5-1,-,CASSLRAGGRGGPDTQYF,TGCGCCAGCAGCTTGCGCGCTGGCGGGAGAGGAGGTCCAGATACGCAGTATTTT
TRBD1,TRBJ2-3,TRBV9,-,CASSYRDRPTDTQYF,TGTGCCAGCAGCTACCGGGACAGACCCACAGATACGCAGTATTTT
-,TRBJ2-5,TRBV5-1,-,CASRGRLGETQYF,TGCGCCAGCAGAGGCAGGTTGGGGGAGACCCAGTACTTC
TRBD2,TRBJ2-7,TRBV7-9,-,CASSKGTSGSYEQYF,TGTGCCAGCAGCAAAGGGACTAGCGGGTCCTACGAGCAGTACTTC
-,TRBJ1-1,TRBV4-1,few,CASSQDRGTEAFF,TGCGCCAGCAGCCAAGATCGAGGAACTGAAGCTTTCTTT
-,TRBJ2-2,TRBV7-9,-,CASSTRGPTGELFF,TGTGCCAGCTCGACGAGGGGCCCCACCGGGGAGCTGTTTTTT
-,TRBJ1-3,TRBV18,-,CASSRQDGNTIYF,TGTGCCAGCTCGAGACAGGACGGAAACACCATATATTTT
-,TRBJ1-3,TRBV28,-,CASSLGQGNAGNTIYF,TGTGCCAGCAGTTTAGGGCAGGGGAACGCTGGAAACACCATATATTTT
TRBD1,TRBJ2-7,TRBV27,-,CASSGDRGYEQYF,TGTGCCAGCAGTGGAGACAGGGGCTACGAGCAGTACTTC
-,TRBJ1-1,TRBV4-1,-,CASSQDLPGTWDTEAFF,TGCGCCAGCAGCCAAGATTTGCCGGGTACTTGGGACACTGAAGCTTTCTTT
TRBD2,TRBJ2-7,TRBV7-3,-,CASSPRLAGGPEQYF,TGTGCCAGCAGCCCTCGACTAGCGGGAGGGCCCGAGCAGTACTTC
-,TRBJ2-1,TRBV9,-,CASSTGTLGNEQFF,TGTGCCAGCAGCACGGGGACGTTGGGGAATGAGCAGTTCTTC
TRBD1,TRBJ2-4,TRBV7-9,once,CASSHEDRGLAKNIQYF,TGTGCCAGCAGTCACGAGGACAGGGGGTTAGCCAAAAACATTCAGTACTTC
-,TRBJ2-5,TRBV6-5,-,CASSYSTEGTQYF,TGTGCCAGCAGTTACTCGACCGAGGGGACCCAGTACTTC
-,TRBJ1-1,TRBV9,once,CASSALPRTPNTEAFF,TGTGCCAGCAGCGCACTACCGCGGACTCCGAACACTGAAGCTTTCTTT
-,TRBJ2-7,TRBV28,-,CASSLYPGQVSSYEQYF,TGTGCCAGCAGTTTATACCCCGGGCAGGTCAGCTCCTACGAGCAGTACTTC
-,TRBJ2-5,TRBV5-1,once,CASSEGRETQYF,TGCGCCAGCAGCGAAGGACGGGAGACCCAGTACTTC
TRBD2,TRBJ2-3,TRBV28,-,CASSPCVSGRGAQYF,TGTGCCAGCAGTCCCTGTGTGAGCGGGAGGGGAGCGCAGTATTTT
-,TRBJ2-5,TRBV27,-,CASTTLAGAFGGETQYF,TGTGCCAGCACCACCCTTGCCGGAGCATTCGGGGGAGAGACCCAGTACTTC
TRBD1,TRBJ1-2,TRBV11-3,once,CASRARPPGQGGMGHYGYTF,TGTGCCAGCAGAGCCCGTCCGCCCGGACAGGGGGGAATGGGGCACTATGGCTACACCTTC
TRBD2,TRBJ2-3,TRBV4-2,-,CASSPLPPAGVTDTQYF,TGTGCCAGCAGCCCCCTACCCCCAGCGGGAGTGACAGATACGCAGTATTTT
-,TRBJ1-3,TRBV5-6,-,CASSFGGLGNTIYF,TGTGCCAGCAGCTTCGGGGGGCTGGGAAACACCATATATTTT
-,TRBJ2-6,TRBV7-9,-,CASSPRPRPGANVLTF,TGTGCCAGCAGCCCAAGACCTCGCCCTGGGGCCAACGTCCTGACTTTC
-,TRBJ2-2,TRBV7-6,-,CASSLQVSGELFF,TGTGCCAGCAGCTTACAGGTTTCCGGGGAGCTGTTTTTT
-,TRBJ2-7,TRBV5-1,-,CASSLRGTNEQYF,TGCGCCAGCAGCTTGCGGGGAACCAACGAGCAGTACTTC
TRBD1,TRBJ2-7,TRBV5-8,once,CASSFGTGGYEQYF,TGTGCCAGCAGCTTCGGGACAGGGGGCTACGAGCAGTACTTC
-,TRBJ2-2,TRBV7-2,-,CASSLRRLSNTGELFF,TGTGCCAGCAGCTTAAGGCGGCTGTCGAACACCGGGGAGCTGTTTTTT
-,TRBJ2-7,TRBV9,-,CASSPRGSYEQYF,TGTGCCAGCAGCCCTCGGGGGTCCTACGAGCAGTACTTC
-,TRBJ2-7,TRBV18,-,CASSYLTGIYEQYF,TGTGCCAGCTCGTACCTGACCGGGATATACGAGCAGTACTTC
TRBD1,TRBJ1-5,TRBV28,-,CASSSGQGAGISNQPQHF,TGTGCCAGCAGTTCGGGACAGGGGGCCGGCATTAGCAATCAGCCCCAGCATTTT
-,TRBJ2-5,TRBV28,few,CASTDKLETQYF,TGTGCCAGCACCGACAAGCTAGAGACCCAGTACTTC
-,TRBJ1-1,TRBV5-1,-,CASSPPAGKFTEAFF,TGTGCCAGCAGCCCCCCTGCAGGGAAGTTCACTGAAGCTTTCTTT
-,TRBJ2-3,TRBV7-2,-,CASSSTLGTQYF,TGTGCCAGCAGCTCGACCCTGGGGACGCAGTATTTT
TRBD1,TRBJ2-7,TRBV6-1,-,CASSGVRGQYEQYF,TGTGCCAGCAGTGGTGTCAGGGGACAGTACGAGCAGTACTTC
-,TRBJ2-7,TRBV5-4,-,CASSLGARELGYEQYF,TGTGCCAGCAGCTTGGGGGCGCGGGAACTGGGTTACGAGCAGTACTTC
-,TRBJ2-1,TRBV28,-,CASSLGETGNEQFF,TGTGCCAGCAGTTTGGGGGAGACCGGCAATGAGCAGTTCTTC
-,TRBJ2-5,TRBV5-6,-,CASSLVGDQETQYF,TGTGCCAGCAGCTTGGTAGGGGATCAAGAGACCCAGTACTTC